These 27 T cell receptor beta chains share one sample of origin, sequenced in a study of T cell responses to AZD1222 COVID-19 vaccine. The assay was immunoSEQ multiplex PCR, and TCRdb's table has in-frame clones only and misses some. Counted here are 25,000 to 35,000 clones, over 90% occurring once; the ten biggest clones make up 7.5% to 10%. Sequenced here: peripheral blood, sampled on day 0 of AZD1222 vaccination. The receptors were sampled from an adult in good health.

V is TRBV29-1 and J is TRBJ2-1; tentative D call: TRBD1 (6 bases). CDR1 and CDR2 from the germline V gene are SQVTM and ANQGSEA. The V gene lost 7 bases and the J gene lost 10 bases, with 20 bases spanning the gap. The CDR3 extends over 13 amino acids. CDR3 nucleotides: TGCAGCGCTACTGGGACGTCCAGGGGCGAGCAGTTCTTC. Protein sequence: CSATGTSRGEQFF.

The sample holds one count of this clone. The rearrangement links TRBV11-2 to TRBJ2-7; D not certain. V was clipped by 1 base and J by 6 bases, with 4 bases between them. The length of the CDR3 is 11 residues. Germline CDR1 SGHAT, CDR2 FQNNGV. The CDR3 spells CASSLGSEQYF. The CDR3 bases are TGTGCCAGCAGCTTAGGGTCCGAGCAGTACTTC. The complete variable domain, with remaining parts taken from reference TRBV11-2 and TRBJ2-7, reads EAGVAQSPRYKIIEKRQSVAFWCNPISGHATLYWYQQILGQGPKLLIQFQNNGVVDDSQLPKDRFSAERLKGVDSTLKIQPAKLEDSAVYLCASSLGSEQYFGPGTRLTVT.

A single count supports this clone. V gene TRBV27 combines with J gene TRBJ1-6; 7 positions agree with TRBD1. The ends lost 5 bases at V and 4 bases at J; junction bases unmatched: 8. Germline V gene sequence: CDR1 MNHEY, CDR2 SMNVEV (reference sequence). The CDR3 sequence is 16 residues long. In DNA form, the CDR3 reads TGTGCCAGCAGTCCACTGACAGGGTTTTATAATTCACCCCTCCACTTT. It codes for CASSPLTGFYNSPLHF.

The chain recombines TRBV5-1 with TRBJ1-2, with a possible D match to TRBD1 (6 bases). The CDR3 is made up of 13 amino acids. The V gene's germline CDR1 is SGHRS and CDR2 YFSETQ. Trimming stripped 4 bases from V and 8 bases from J, with 15 bases between. DNA of the CDR3: TGCGCCAGCAGCGCCGGGGGGCGAGGAGGCTACACCTTC. Amino acid sequence: CASSAGGRGGYTF. Filled out from reference TRBV5-1 and TRBJ1-2, the complete variable domain reads KAGVTQTPRYLIKTRGQQVTLSCSPISGHRSVSWYQQTPGQGLQFLFEYFSETQRNKGNFPGRFSGRQFSNSRSEMNVSTLELGDSALYLCASSAGGRGGYTFGSGTRLTVV.

The V and J genes are TRBV6-5 and TRBJ1-5, with D tentatively TRBD1 (6 bases). This CDR3 contains 15 residues. The germline V gene has CDR1 MNHEY and CDR2 SVGAGI. V lost 5 bases to trimming and J lost 3 bases, with 14 bases between them. The CDR3, as DNA: TGTGCCAGCAGTCCTAGGGACAAACTCAATCAGCCCCAGCATTTT. Translated, it gives CASSPRDKLNQPQHF.

J is TRBJ2-7 and V is TRBV5-1; 7 positions agree with TRBD1. V shed 7 bases and J 0 bases; nucleotides not matched to a gene: 13. CDR3 length: 16 amino acids. Germline values: CDR1 SGHRS, CDR2 YFSETQ. The CDR3 DNA follows: TGCGCCAGCGCTCAGCCAGGGGGTCTCAGCTCCTACGAGCAGTACTTC. Translation gives CASAQPGGLSSYEQYF.

This clone was detected a few times. The chain links TRBV6-4 to TRBJ2-2; a weak D match, TRBD1 (6 bases). This CDR3 is built from 14 residues. In germline, CDR1 is MRHNA, CDR2 SNTAGT. Trimming stripped 3 bases from V and 7 bases from J, with 12 bases between. The CDR3 nucleotides are TGTGCCAGCAGTGAAGTAAGGGGGTTCGGGGAGCTGTTTTTT. It codes for CASSEVRGFGELFF.

The rearrangement uses TRBV5-1 and TRBJ2-1; 12 nucleotides line up with TRBD2. CDR3 size: 18 residues. CDR1 SGHRS and CDR2 YFSETQ come from the germline V gene. V was clipped by 2 bases and J by 6 bases; unmatched bases: 12. Written as DNA, the CDR3 is TGCGCCAGCAGCTTAACTAGCGGGAGGACCCCCCCTTTCAATGAGCAGTTCTTC. Translation gives CASSLTSGRTPPFNEQFF.

The chain carries TRBV30 and TRBJ2-3; 7 bases align to TRBD2. The CDR3 is 15 amino acids. The trim removed 0 bases at V and 5 bases at J, leaving 8 bases unmatched. Germline V lookup: CDR1 GTSNPN, CDR2 SVGIG (reference sequence). This CDR3 is CAWSVRGRAGDTQYF. CDR3 coding DNA: TGTGCCTGGAGTGTACGTGGGAGGGCGGGAGATACGCAGTATTTT.

The chain links TRBV2 to TRBJ1-4; D unresolved. Trimming removed 5 bases at V and 8 bases at J, with 15 bases between. Germline V gene sequence: CDR1 SNHLY, CDR2 FYNNEI. The length of the CDR3 is 14 residues. CDR3 nucleotide sequence: TGTGCCAGCAGTCCGTACATAGACCACGAAAAACTGTTTTTT. Translation gives CASSPYIDHEKLFF.

V and J are TRBV5-1 and TRBJ2-3; D gene uncertain. Germline V CDR1 and CDR2: SGHRS, YFSETQ. The CDR3 extends over 14 amino acids. V gave up 5 bases and J gave up 2 bases, with 12 bases separating them. The CDR3 bases are TGCGCCAGCAGTTGGAACGGATACACAGATACGCAGTATTTT. Translating it yields CASSWNGYTDTQYF.

The J gene is TRBJ2-3, the V gene TRBV7-9; D not resolved. CDR3 length: 17 residues. Trimming left V 2 bases short and J 2 bases short, with 17 bases between. CDR1 and CDR2 from the germline V gene are SEHNR and FQNEAQ (reference sequence). The CDR3 sequence: CASSLSYQTPNTDTQYF. CDR3 nucleotide sequence: TGTGCCAGCAGCTTATCTTACCAGACCCCTAACACAGATACGCAGTATTTT.

This chain connects TRBV15 to TRBJ2-5; D possibly corresponds to TRBD2 (6 bases). This CDR3 spans 15 amino acids. CDR1 is LNHNV, CDR2 YYDKDF, per germline (reference sequence). V lost 0 bases, J lost 4 bases, and 12 bases lay in between. The CDR3 spells CATSRDRPGRETQYF. The CDR3 region has the DNA TGTGCCACCAGCAGAGATCGCCCCGGGAGAGAGACCCAGTACTTC.

This clone was counted only a few times. The V and J genes are TRBV5-5 and TRBJ1-1; D is uncertain. CDR1 and CDR2 from the germline V gene are SGHKS and YYEKEE (reference sequence). This CDR3 spans 13 amino acids. V was shortened by 0 bases and J by 4 bases, with 7 bases between the two germline ends. CDR3 in DNA: TGTGCCAGCAGCTTGGCTTCAGGCACTGAAGCTTTCTTT. Its protein product is CASSLASGTEAFF.

The chain employs TRBV19 and TRBJ1-5; D uncertain. Germline V gene data show CDR1 as LNHDA and CDR2 as SQIVND (reference sequence). CDR3 length equals 14 residues. Trimming took off 3 bases at V and 3 bases at J, with 9 bases between the two ends. The CDR3: CASSILTTNQPQHF. In DNA form, the CDR3 reads TGTGCCAGTAGTATTTTGACTACCAATCAGCCCCAGCATTTT.

This clone showed up just a few times. The genes are TRBV5-1 and TRBJ2-1; TRBD2 might be the D (5 bases). The CDR3 runs 17 residues. The germline CDR1 and CDR2 sequences are SGHRS and YFSETQ. V was trimmed by 4 bases and J by 7 bases, leaving 24 bases between them. CDR3 sequence reads: CASSPGGLNVGSNEQFF. CDR3 in DNA: TGCGCCAGCAGCCCCGGAGGACTGAACGTAGGGTCAAATGAGCAGTTCTTC.

The CDR3: CASSPSSGGVSYEQYF. DNA of the CDR3: TGTGCCAGCAGCCCCTCGTCGGGGGGGGTATCCTACGAGCAGTACTTC. V and J are TRBV4-2 and TRBJ2-7; 8 bases agree with TRBD2. Trimming at V came to 4 bases and at J to 1 base, leaving 9 bases not matched to a gene. CDR1 is LGHNA and CDR2 is YNFKEQ in the germline V gene. The CDR3 sequence is 16 residues long.

The chain is built from TRBV15 and TRBJ2-1; TRBD2 agrees at 9 bases. The ends lost 3 bases at V and 10 bases at J; junction bases unmatched: 19. Germline CDR1 reads LNHNV; CDR2 reads YYDKDF (reference sequence). CDR3 length: 18 amino acids. For the CDR3, the DNA is TGTGCCACCAGCAGCCCCCAGGGGGGACTAGCTGCTCAGCGGGAGCAGTTCTTC. Translating it yields CATSSPQGGLAAQREQFF. Based on the CDR3 plus reference TRBV15 and TRBJ2-1, the full variable domain is DAMVIQNPRYQVTQFGKPVTLSCSQTLNHNVMYWYQQKSSQAPKLLFHYYDKDFNNEADTPDNFQSRRPNTSFCFLDIRSPGLGDTAMYLCATSSPQGGLAAQREQFFGPGTRLTVL.

The chain employs TRBV3-1 (or the pseudogene TRBV3-2) and TRBJ2-7, with D maybe TRBD1 (6 bases). The V and J ends lost 6 bases and 3 bases respectively, with 12 bases between them. Per germline, CDR1 LGHDT and CDR2 YNNKEL (reference sequence). This CDR3 has 13 amino acids. For the CDR3, the DNA is TGTGCCAGCAGTAAACTGGACAGCTACGAGCAGTACTTC. Amino acid sequence: CASSKLDSYEQYF.

The rearrangement uses TRBV19 and TRBJ1-5; 8 bases are a match to TRBD1. Germline CDR1 LNHDA, CDR2 SQIVND (reference sequence). V was pared by 5 bases and J by 5 bases, with 11 bases of the junction left unmatched. The CDR3 spans 16 residues. CDR3 DNA: TGTGCCAGTAGTGTCCCAGGGGGCAAGGGATATCAGCCCCAGCATTTT. It specifies CASSVPGGKGYQPQHF.

This clone was detected only once. This chain joins TRBV27 and TRBJ2-7; the match to TRBD1 covers 9 bases. Trimming removed 0 bases from V and 3 bases from J; junction bases left unmatched: 12. The CDR3 is made up of 18 amino acids. Germline V lookup: CDR1 MNHEY, CDR2 SMNVEV (reference sequence). CDR3 in DNA: TGTGCCAGCAGTTTATCCGGACAGGGGCCTTCGGCCGACTACGAGCAGTACTTC. Protein sequence: CASSLSGQGPSADYEQYF.

Note on this clone: No DNA is shown, since the ends of the CDR3 on it are uncertain; the CDR3 is the one TCRdb lists. The V gene is TRBV6-5, the J gene TRBJ2-7; the table's D gene call, TRBD1, was not cross checked with the DNA. Germline values: CDR1 MNHEY, CDR2 SVGAGI. The CDR3 is 14 residues long, counting both termini. The CDR3 loop reads CASSSSGHTYEQYF.

This clone was seen a handful of times. The chain recombines TRBV7-9 with TRBJ2-7; D possibly corresponds to TRBD2 (6 bases). The CDR3 has 14 residues. V lost 3 bases, J lost 5 bases, and 14 bases lay in between. The germline gives CDR1 SEHNR, CDR2 FQNEAQ (reference sequence). The CDR3 sequence: CASSLAGIVHEQYF. DNA for the CDR3: TGTGCCAGCAGCTTGGCGGGAATCGTCCACGAGCAGTACTTC.

This sequence joins TRBV5-8 and TRBJ2-3, with D perhaps matching TRBD1 or TRBD2 (5 bases each). V was pared by 0 bases and J by 9 bases, with 5 bases between. From germline, CDR1 is SGHTS and CDR2 YDEGEE. The CDR3 loop spans 11 amino acids. CDR3 protein: CASSLGGTQYF. As DNA, the CDR3 is TGTGCCAGCAGCTTGGGGGGGACGCAGTATTTT.

The rearrangement links TRBV19 to TRBJ1-5; a possible D gene is TRBD1 (6 bases). CDR3 size: 15 residues. V lost 7 bases to trimming and J lost 1 base, with 14 bases between them. Germline V gene data show CDR1 as LNHDA and CDR2 as SQIVND (reference sequence). CDR3 residues: CASTTGTRSNQPQHF. The CDR3 DNA sequence: TGTGCCAGTACTACAGGGACAAGGAGCAATCAGCCCCAGCATTTT.

This sequence joins TRBV30 and TRBJ1-5; 8 bases align to TRBD1. Germline V lookup: CDR1 GTSNPN, CDR2 SVGIG (reference sequence). The CDR3 covers 13 residues. Unmatched junction bases numbered 6, after V lost 4 bases and J lost 7 bases. DNA of the CDR3: TGTGCCTGGACCGACAGGGGCGGACAGCCCCAGCATTTT. It codes for CAWTDRGGQPQHF.

The chain couples TRBV7-9 to TRBJ2-1; D may match TRBD1 or TRBD2 (5 bases each). CDR1 is SEHNR and CDR2 is FQNEAQ in the germline V gene (reference sequence). Trimming stripped 4 bases from V and 4 bases from J, with 23 bases between. The CDR3 spans 18 residues. The CDR3 protein is CASSSPRDRTGLYNEQFF. CDR3 bases: TGTGCCAGCAGCTCGCCTAGGGACCGTACGGGCCTTTACAATGAGCAGTTCTTC.